The following is a T cell receptor beta chain sequence with its context. The data originate from a study of blood T cells in healthy people across ages. Germline V CDR1 and CDR2: MNHEY, SMNVEV (reference sequence). Trimming cost V 8 bases and J 4 bases; bases outside gene matches: 7. This CDR3 contains 13 residues. Using a J-beta primer mix together with a sample-barcoded 5' primer, a second PCR was run for roughly 6 to 12 cycles. TCRdb called the 5' RACE reads again in MiXCR, with one record for every CDR3 protein. Seen here are roughly 900,000 distinct CDR3 sequences, approximately 49% observed once, and the top ten hold roughly 12%.

This chain links TRBV27 with TRBJ2-7; 8 bases are a match to TRBD1. The sample was blood. The clonotype originates from a man aged 30-40 years in good health. For the CDR3, the DNA is TGTGCCAGCCATGACAGGGGATCTTACGAGCAGTACTTC. Protein product: CASHDRGSYEQYF.